The 18 T cell receptor beta chains listed next were all sequenced from one sample in a study of T cell repertoires in cytomegalovirus infection. TCRdb reprocessed the reads with MiXCR, giving one entry per CDR3 protein. The sample yields around 540,000 distinct CDR3 sequences, roughly a third seen once. For these TCRs, the target antigens are not known. Specimen: cultured PBMCs, collected from culture after CMV antigen stimulation. These receptors came from a human donor in good health (CMV status not recorded). Some clones in this sample may be carry-over from other donors' samples.

The genes are TRBV12-3 or TRBV12-4 and TRBJ2-7; 8 bases fit TRBD1. The CDR3 runs to 14 residues. J was trimmed by 6 bases and V by 9 bases; bases with no gene match: 13. CDR3 amino acids: CASVIRDRTGEQYF. The CDR3, as DNA: TGTGCCAGTGTTATCCGGGACAGGACGGGCGAGCAGTACTTC.

About this clonotype: An end of the junction differs from the germline gene, which may be a read error. This chain links TRBV6-5 with TRBJ2-5; D call uncertain. There are 8 residues in the CDR3. From germline, CDR1 is MNHEY and CDR2 SVGAGI. The CDR3 nucleotides read TGTGCCAGCACCTATTCCCACTTC. Protein sequence: CASTYSHF.

This clonotype was seen more than once but under ten times. The V and J genes are TRBV27 and TRBJ2-1; perhaps D is TRBD1 or TRBD2 (5 bases each). In germline, CDR1 is MNHEY, CDR2 SMNVEV (reference sequence). The germline V and J ends were trimmed by 4 bases and 0 bases, with 13 bases remaining between them. The CDR3 contains 16 residues. The CDR3 coding sequence is TGTGCCAGCAGTTCCCCCGGTGGGGGCTCCTACAATGAGCAGTTCTTC. Residues: CASSSPGGGSYNEQFF.

This clonotype was seen a few times. V gene TRBV4-1 combines with J gene TRBJ2-1, with 14 nucleotides matching TRBD2. The CDR3 spans 15 residues. Germline CDR1 MGHRA, CDR2 YSYEKL. J lost 13 bases, V lost 4 bases, and 9 bases had no gene match. The CDR3 region is CASSPGLAGGLPQFF. CDR3 in DNA: TGCGCCAGCAGCCCCGGACTAGCGGGAGGTCTGCCCCAGTTCTTC.

The V call is TRBV7-9, the J call TRBJ2-1, with a possible D match to TRBD2 (6 bases). The ends were cut back, 3 bases at V and 4 bases at J, with 19 bases in the middle. Per germline, CDR1 SEHNR and CDR2 FQNEAQ (reference sequence). This CDR3 has 17 amino acids. CDR3 DNA: TGTGCCAGCAGCTTTGGGGTCGGGCTAGCGAGTTACAATGAGCAGTTCTTC. Translating gives CASSFGVGLASYNEQFF.

Of note for this clonotype: At one end the junction does not follow the germline gene, possibly because of a read error. The chain recombines TRBV12-5 with TRBJ2-4; 7 bases fit TRBD1. Germline V gives CDR1 LGHNT, CDR2 FRNRAP. This CDR3 region has 12 residues. The CDR3 loop reads CASGTGQSFMDF. Here the CDR3 DNA reads TGTGCTAGTGGTACGGGACAGTCGTTTATGGACTTC.

The J gene is TRBJ2-3, the V gene TRBV12-3 or TRBV12-4; possibly TRBD2 for D (5 bases). V was shortened by 3 bases and J by 2 bases, with 15 bases between the two germline ends. This CDR3 contains 16 residues. The CDR3 DNA sequence: TGTGCCAGCAGTTTTCGACCGGGAAGGGACACAGATACGCAGTATTTT. The encoded protein is CASSFRPGRDTDTQYF.

This clonotype came up many times. This rearrangement joins TRBV7-2 to TRBJ1-2, with 7 bases lining up with TRBD1. The V and J ends lost 8 bases and 8 bases, in that order; junction bases with no gene match: 11. CDR3 size: 13 residues. Per germline, CDR1 SGHTA and CDR2 FQGNSA. The CDR3 is CASGTTGVQGYTF. The CDR3 DNA is TGTGCCAGCGGGACCACAGGGGTTCAGGGCTACACCTTC.

The genes are TRBV27 and TRBJ2-1, with TRBD2 matching 7 bases. The CDR3 runs 17 residues. The V gene end was trimmed by 1 base and the J gene end by 2 bases; junction bases not matched to a gene: 8. Germline-derived CDR1 and CDR2 are MNHEY and SMNVEV (reference sequence). The CDR3 is CASSLWAASGAYNEQFF. DNA for the CDR3: TGTGCCAGCAGTTTATGGGCGGCTAGCGGAGCCTACAATGAGCAGTTCTTC.

The chain combines TRBV29-1 with TRBJ2-6; D unclear. CDR3 length: 16 amino acids. V lost 7 bases, J lost 0 bases, and 16 bases lay in between. Germline V gives CDR1 SQVTM, CDR2 ANQGSEA. CDR3 coding DNA: TGCAGCGCTGCCCCATCCGTCAGCTCTGGGGCCAACGTCCTGACTTTC. It translates to CSAAPSVSSGANVLTF.

The CDR3 is CASSLRTSGTPYEQFF. CDR3 nucleotides: TGTGCCAGCAGCCTGAGGACTAGCGGGACCCCATATGAGCAGTTCTTC. This chain connects TRBV11-2 to TRBJ2-1, with 12 bases matching TRBD2. This CDR3 contains 16 residues. Germline V lookup: CDR1 SGHAT, CDR2 FQNNGV. J was trimmed by 8 bases and V by 5 bases; bases with no gene match: 10.

V is TRBV6-2 or TRBV6-3 and J is TRBJ2-7; D is possibly TRBD1 (5 bases). This CDR3 has 12 residues. Looked up from germline, CDR1 is MNHEY and CDR2 is SVGEGT. The V end was cut by 0 bases, the J end by 5 bases, with 5 bases between. CDR3 sequence: CASSYSGHEQYV. CDR3 bases: TGTGCCAGCAGTTACTCGGGGCACGAGCAGTACGTC.

The chain recombines TRBV11-3 with TRBJ2-1, with a weak D call TRBD2 (5 bases). This CDR3 has 12 amino acids. Germline V CDR1 and CDR2: SGHNT, YENEEA. Between the trimmed V and J ends, which lost 3 bases and 10 bases, there was a span of 10 bases. The CDR3 nucleotides are TGTGCCAGCAGCTTTACGGCTAGCGAGCAGTTCTTC. This gives the protein CASSFTASEQFF.

This clonotype was picked up many times. J is TRBJ2-2 and V is TRBV7-2; no definite D call. This CDR3 is built from 14 residues. The V gene's germline CDR1 is SGHTA and CDR2 FQGNSA. The V gene lost 5 bases and the J gene lost 2 bases, with 9 bases spanning the gap. DNA of the CDR3: TGTGCCAGCAGCACGAATTTAAACACCGGGGAGCTGTTTTTT. Its protein is CASSTNLNTGELFF.

This clonotype was observed many times. The rearrangement uses TRBV12-3 or TRBV12-4 and TRBJ2-7; D is possibly TRBD1 or TRBD2 (6 bases each). Trimming left V 5 bases short and J 3 bases short, with 23 bases between. This CDR3 region has 17 residues. As DNA, the CDR3 is TGTGCCAGCAGTCATCGGTTCTCGGGGGCGTATGGCTACGAGCAGTACTTC. This encodes CASSHRFSGAYGYEQYF.

The J gene is TRBJ1-5, the V gene TRBV19; a weak D match, TRBD1 (6 bases). This CDR3 contains 16 residues. Trimming removed 2 bases at V and 5 bases at J, with 16 bases between. The germline V gene has CDR1 LNHDA and CDR2 SQIVND (reference sequence). Here the CDR3 DNA reads TGTGCCAGTAGTATAATCGGGGCTGGGGGCGATCAGCCCCAGCATTTT. Translating gives CASSIIGAGGDQPQHF.

This chain links TRBV2 with TRBJ2-3; D gene unclear. CDR1 SNHLY and CDR2 FYNNEI come from the germline V gene. Trimming left V 2 bases short and J 14 bases short, with 14 bases between. This CDR3 comprises 12 residues. As DNA, the CDR3 is TGTGCCAGCAGTGAACCGGGTCCCCCTCTGTATTTT. It encodes CASSEPGPPLYF.

In this sample, this clonotype turned up many times. This chain joins TRBV6-6 and TRBJ2-3, with no clear D. Per germline, CDR1 MNHNY and CDR2 SVGAGI (reference sequence). The ends were cut back, 2 bases at V and 2 bases at J, with 5 bases in the middle. There are 13 residues in the CDR3. In DNA form, the CDR3 reads TGTGCCAGCAGTTACAGGGACACAGATACGCAGTATTTT. Encoded protein: CASSYRDTDTQYF.